The T cell receptor (beta chain) under discussion was sequenced for a study of technical replicates of blood from several donors. Measured with immunoSEQ multiplex PCR; TCRdb has only the in-frame clones, and not every one. This table holds 85,000 to 100,000 clones, 90% to 97% found once. Germline V CDR1 and CDR2: MNHEY, SMNVEV (reference sequence). Trimming pared 7 bases from V and 8 bases from J, leaving 17 bases between. This CDR3 is 13 amino acids long. The V and J genes are TRBV27 and TRBJ1-1; a weak D match, TRBD1 (6 bases). The specimen sequenced was T cells isolated from PBMCs. This TCR derives from a human donor in good health. The CDR3 is CASTDGMGQEAFF. CDR3 coding DNA: TGTGCCAGCACCGATGGGATGGGACAAGAAGCTTTCTTT.